This entry features one T cell receptor beta chain sequence. This clonotype appeared many times. The antigen it binds to is not known. Base quality data are lacking; no much larger clone is found one base away. TCR beta CDR3 regions were amplified from RNA transcripts for repertoire sequencing. The first round was an RT-PCR using HTBI primers with the Qiagen OneStep RT-PCR kit, and this first round was followed by a second-round multiplex PCR, then size selection and purification. Sequencing of the libraries was carried out on an Illumina HiSeq2000 in paired-end mode with 100 bp reads. As for the authors' bioinformatics: SOAPnuke was used to process the reads, throwing out any read that had adapters, had uncalled bases, had a mean Phred below 15, or lacked an exact constant-primer or identifier match. High-quality paired reads were merged with COPE v1.2.5. Each unique nucleotide sequence was defined as a clonotype, and clonotypes were aligned to IMGT TRB V, D and J references with MiTCR v1.1. The analysis was limited to V-J combinations with a frequency above 0.0001, which together covered 99.2% of repertoires. For each V-J combination, a TCR clonal expansion and chaos score was defined as F50 clonal expansion divided by the chaos observed in the TCRdist matrix. Welch's t-statistics and random forest were used to reduce features to about 13 V-J combinations, which were fed into a naive Bayes classifier. Thyroid-blood repertoire similarity was quantified with the Morisita-Horn index. Using fastp trimming at Q25 and MiXCR clonotype assembly, TCRdb reanalyzed the public sequencing data and kept in-frame beta chains. CDR3 protein sequences are deduplicated, and each keeps its most common genes and DNA. The V and J calls and clone size come from TCRdb's table, not from the authors' own analysis. Within this sample are roughly 50,000 distinct CDR3 sequences, with less than 55% of them counted one time only. The leading ten clones occupy 4.7% of the sample.

Ophthalmopathy patients had moderately to severely active disease, Clinical Activity Score of at least 3, NOSPECS grade of at least 4, and disease duration under 3 months. Anyone with other autoimmune diseases, uncontrolled infections, pregnancy or lactation was excluded from the study. Diagnosis was based on clinical symptoms, serum thyroxine, TRAb, thyroid ultrasound and orbital computed tomography. PBMCs were isolated from about 9.1 ml of fresh peripheral blood by Ficoll-Paque density gradient centrifugation. Total RNA was extracted with Trizol reagent and quality-checked on an Agilent 2100 Bioanalyzer. These data belong to a study of Graves' ophthalmopathy and Graves' hyperthyroidism (dated by TCRdb to the late 2010s). Some background on the complete study: Peripheral blood was collected before any treatment was given, at the time of initial diagnosis. To tell Graves' ophthalmopathy apart from Graves' hyperthyroidism, and to predict which patients would progress to ophthalmopathy, the study relied on TCR beta repertoire signatures. A discovery set of 100 or so patients (about 45 ophthalmopathy, fewer than 60 stable hyperthyroidism) was enrolled to explore V-J signatures distinguishing ophthalmopathy from hyperthyroidism. An independent validation cohort was composed of fewer than 20 hyperthyroidism patients and 17 patients who later progressed from hyperthyroidism to ophthalmopathy. In total, 135 blood samples were TCR-sequenced: 40 to 45 ophthalmopathy, over 70 hyperthyroidism and approximately 17 hyperthyroidism-to-ophthalmopathy patients. In more than five hyperthyroidism patients, T-cell repertoires of thyroid tissue and blood were compared. Once sampling was done, hyperthyroidism patients were given methimazole at a starting dose of 30 mg daily, while ophthalmopathy patients were given high-dose intravenous methylprednisolone.

What the study reported, not specific to this receptor: In cross-validation, the 13-signature model distinguished ophthalmopathy from stable hyperthyroidism with less than 90% sensitivity and over 81% specificity, while in the test set the corresponding values were 80% and 75%. Sample size was not predetermined statistically, and investigators were not blinded to group allocation. In validation, the model predicted ophthalmopathy progression with about 71% sensitivity and 72% to 80% specificity; more than ten predicted patients were CT-confirmed with GO in a median of around 6 months. Most expanded thyroid clonotypes with frequency above 0.001 were also detected in blood, suggesting blood repertoires may reflect the thyroid immune response.

Based on the germline V gene (reference sequence), the CDR1 and CDR2 sequences are DFQATT and SNEGSKA. Trimming accounts for 3 bases at V and 2 bases at J, while the number of junction bases matched to no gene is 6. The CDR3 sequence holds 14 residues, the cysteine and phenylalanine included. CDR3 DNA is the only sequence kept; it has 42 bases, read in frame from the first base. This TCR was recovered from an adult woman with Graves' ophthalmopathy. The sequence links TRBV20-1 to TRBJ2-5; a stretch of 7 junction bases matches TRBD1. Source material: peripheral blood. In nucleotide form, the sequence is TGCAGTGCTAGCAAACCGGGACAGCAAGAGACCCAGTACTTC. Translated, it gives CSASKPGQQETQYF.